Following are 27 T cell receptor beta chains from one sample sequenced in a study of PD-1 blockade in mismatch repair-deficient tumors (dated by TCRdb to about 2017). The protocol used for the library was the immunoSEQ multiplex PCR assay. TCRdb obtained this table from immuneACCESS and retained in-frame rearrangements with V and J assigned. These tables miss some clones; where compared with another copy, unresolved V genes account for less than half of the shortfall, and the remainder is unexplained. Present in this sample are around 120,000 clones, 88% of which were seen just once. The ten largest make up 10% to 15% of the sample. The source material was peripheral blood, sampled 70 to 73 weeks after starting pembrolizumab. These receptor sequences come from an adult with mismatch repair-deficient cancer.

The genes are TRBV9 and TRBJ2-7; perhaps D is TRBD1 or TRBD2 (6 bases each). V was clipped by 0 bases and J by 3 bases, with 10 bases between them. The CDR3 extends over 14 amino acids. In germline, CDR1 is SGDLS, CDR2 YYNGEE. In nucleotides, the CDR3 is TGTGCCAGCAGCGTAGAGGGGGGTGGCTACGAGCAGTACTTC. The encoded protein is CASSVEGGGYEQYF.

J is TRBJ2-5 and V is TRBV10-3; D might be TRBD1 (9 bases). This CDR3 contains 15 residues. Germline V gene sequence: CDR1 ENHRY, CDR2 SYGVKD. V was cut by 6 bases and J by 3 bases, with 17 bases left in between. The CDR3 reads CAISGGGQGEETQYF. In nucleotides, the CDR3 is TGTGCCATCAGCGGGGGGGGACAGGGAGAAGAGACCCAGTACTTC.

The chain joins TRBV7-2 to TRBJ2-4; D is unclear. The CDR3 covers 14 residues. Trimming took 2 bases from V and 1 from J, leaving 6 bases between them. Germline CDR1 reads SGHTA; CDR2 reads FQGNSA. DNA for the CDR3: TGTGCCAGCAGCTTACTCCGGGCCAAAAACATTCAGTACTTC. It yields the protein CASSLLRAKNIQYF.

The CDR3 sequence is CASSQPPGTGGRNQPQHF. CDR3 coding DNA: TGCGCCAGCAGCCAACCCCCCGGGACAGGGGGCAGGAATCAGCCCCAGCATTTT. The V gene is TRBV4-1, the J gene TRBJ1-5, with 12 bases lining up with TRBD1. V dropped 2 bases and J dropped 4; count of bases not matched to a gene: 9. Germline V gene sequence: CDR1 MGHRA, CDR2 YSYEKL. This CDR3 spans 18 amino acids.

This chain links TRBV6-6 with TRBJ1-3; D ambiguous. The CDR3 length is 12 residues. CDR1 and CDR2 (germline): MNHNY, SVGAGI (reference sequence). Trimming took off 8 bases at V and 2 bases at J, with 7 bases between the two ends. The CDR3 spells CASLTPGNTIYF. The CDR3, as DNA: TGTGCCAGCCTGACACCTGGAAACACCATATATTTT.

V and J are TRBV30 and TRBJ2-1; 7 bases align to TRBD2. This CDR3 has 11 amino acids. Germline-derived CDR1 and CDR2 are GTSNPN and SVGIG (reference sequence). With 5 bases clipped from V and 10 bases from J, the junction kept 5 bases outside the gene matches. The CDR3 DNA sequence: TGTGCCTGGGCGATGGGACTAGAGCAGTTCTTC. This translates into CAWAMGLEQFF.

The V and J genes are TRBV19 and TRBJ1-1; maybe TRBD1 (6 bases). The V and J ends lost 7 bases and 1 base respectively, with 16 bases between them. This CDR3 contains 15 residues. Germline assignment: CDR1 LNHDA and CDR2 SQIVND (reference sequence). CDR3 amino acids: CASTVTQGRNTEAFF. The CDR3 nucleotides read TGTGCCAGTACCGTCACACAGGGAAGGAACACTGAAGCTTTCTTT.

The gene calls are TRBV7-9 and TRBJ2-5; 9 bases line up with TRBD1. V trimming: 3 bases; J trimming: 5 bases; junction bases outside the gene matches: 10. This CDR3 comprises 16 residues. The germline gives CDR1 SEHNR, CDR2 FQNEAQ (reference sequence). CDR3 protein: CASSFPGTGSRETQYF. CDR3 sequence (DNA): TGTGCCAGCAGCTTTCCCGGGACAGGGAGTAGGGAGACCCAGTACTTC. The whole variable domain, filled in from reference TRBV7-9 and TRBJ2-5, reads DTGVSQNPRHKITKRGQNVTFRCDPISEHNRLYWYRQTLGQGPEFLTYFQNEAQLEKSRLLSDRFSAERPKGSFSTLEIQRTEQGDSAMYLCASSFPGTGSRETQYFGPGTRLLVL.

This rearrangement joins TRBV19 to TRBJ2-3; possibly TRBD1 or TRBD2 for D (5 bases each). V was pared by 7 bases and J by 0 bases, with 17 bases between. The CDR3 has 16 residues. Germline V gives CDR1 LNHDA, CDR2 SQIVND (reference sequence). The CDR3 sequence is CASKGETHPSTDTQYF. The CDR3 DNA follows: TGTGCCAGTAAAGGGGAGACACATCCTAGCACAGATACGCAGTATTTT.

This chain links TRBV11-2 with TRBJ2-7; no definite D call. The CDR3 length is 11 residues. Trimming stripped 0 bases from V and 6 bases from J, with 3 bases between. Per the germline V gene, CDR1 is SGHAT and CDR2 is FQNNGV. CDR3 sequence reads: CASSLDFEQYF. CDR3 sequence (DNA): TGTGCCAGCAGCTTAGATTTCGAGCAGTACTTC.

This clone was seen a handful of times. This chain links TRBV4-3 with TRBJ1-2; D gene uncertain. The ends were cut back, 5 bases at V and 0 bases at J, with 7 bases in the middle. CDR1 and CDR2 from the germline V gene are LGHNA and YSLEER. The CDR3 runs to 13 residues. The CDR3 DNA sequence: TGCGCCAGCAGCACCATCGCTAACTATGGCTACACCTTC. Amino acid sequence: CASSTIANYGYTF.

This clone has just one count. The chain employs TRBV16 and TRBJ2-7; 8 bases agree with TRBD1. V shed 3 bases, J shed 4 bases, and the junction held 8 bases outside the gene matches. This CDR3 contains 15 residues. Germline CDR1 reads KGHSY; CDR2 reads FQNENV. The CDR3 nucleotides read TGTGCCAGCAGCCAGTTCGACAGGGGAGTGTACGAGCAGTACTTC. Its protein is CASSQFDRGVYEQYF.

The J gene is TRBJ2-7, the V gene TRBV5-1; no firm D call. There are 14 residues in the CDR3. CDR1 and CDR2 from the germline V gene are SGHRS and YFSETQ. Trimming pared 0 bases from V and 4 bases from J, leaving 11 bases between. The CDR3 loop is CASSLAYSGYEQYF. The CDR3 DNA sequence: TGCGCCAGCAGCTTGGCCTATAGTGGGTACGAGCAGTACTTC. Combining the CDR3 with reference TRBV5-1 and TRBJ2-7 gives the whole variable domain KAGVTQTPRYLIKTRGQQVTLSCSPISGHRSVSWYQQTPGQGLQFLFEYFSETQRNKGNFPGRFSGRQFSNSRSEMNVSTLELGDSALYLCASSLAYSGYEQYFGPGTRLTVT.

The chain employs TRBV6-4 and TRBJ1-5, with D possibly matching TRBD1 (6 bases). The CDR3 is made up of 16 amino acids. Looked up from germline, CDR1 is MRHNA and CDR2 is SNTAGT. Trimming stripped 5 bases from V and 5 bases from J, with 19 bases between. The CDR3 DNA is TGTGCCAGCAGTACTACCAAGGGGGAGAAAGATCAGCCCCAGCATTTT. Translation: CASSTTKGEKDQPQHF.

This clone was detected only once. The V call is TRBV7-6, the J call TRBJ2-7; the D gene is possibly TRBD2 (5 bases). The CDR3 has 13 residues. Trimming cost V 1 base and J 6 bases, with 10 bases left between them. The germline V gene encodes CDR1 SGHVS and CDR2 FNYEAQ. CDR3 sequence: CASSLGGSSEQYF. As DNA, the CDR3 is TGTGCCAGCAGCTTAGGTGGGAGTTCCGAGCAGTACTTC.

The chain uses TRBV11-2 and TRBJ2-3; the D gene is possibly TRBD2 (6 bases). Germline V gene sequence: CDR1 SGHAT, CDR2 FQNNGV. V was pared by 5 bases and J by 2 bases, with 14 bases between. The CDR3 spans 15 residues. CDR3 DNA: TGTGCCAGCAGCATCTCGGGACTCTACACAGATACGCAGTATTTT. Its translation: CASSISGLYTDTQYF.

The chain is built from TRBV29-1 and TRBJ2-7, with D perhaps matching TRBD1 or TRBD2 (5 bases each). The V end was cut by 4 bases, the J end by 0 bases, with 7 bases between. In germline, CDR1 is SQVTM, CDR2 ANQGSEA. This CDR3 is built from 12 residues. The CDR3 loop reads CSVVGRSYEQYF. Written as DNA, the CDR3 is TGCAGCGTTGTGGGACGCTCCTACGAGCAGTACTTC.

The V gene is TRBV6-4, the J gene TRBJ1-2, with 8 positions matching TRBD1. CDR1 is MRHNA, CDR2 SNTAGT, per germline. This CDR3 is 13 amino acids long. V gave up 2 bases and J gave up 4 bases; unmatched junction bases: 0. The chain's CDR3 is CASSDGTGYGYTF. CDR3 bases: TGTGCCAGCAGTGACGGGACAGGCTATGGCTACACCTTC.

This chain links TRBV11-2 with TRBJ2-7; D unresolved. CDR3 length equals 14 residues. Trimming pared 1 base from V and 1 base from J, leaving 8 bases between. Germline V CDR1 and CDR2: SGHAT, FQNNGV. The CDR3 spells CASSLAVGSYEQYF. The DNA of the CDR3 is TGTGCCAGCAGCTTAGCCGTAGGATCCTACGAGCAGTACTTC.

The chain uses TRBV6-6 and TRBJ1-4; TRBD1 is a possible D gene (5 bases). CDR3 length equals 14 residues. Germline V CDR1 and CDR2: MNHNY, SVGAGI (reference sequence). The germline V and J ends were trimmed by 10 bases and 5 bases, with 17 bases remaining between them. This CDR3 reads CATEARGINEKLFF. DNA for the CDR3: TGTGCCACTGAGGCGCGGGGGATCAATGAAAAACTGTTTTTT.

CDR3: CAWSPDRDISYEQYF. CDR3 bases: TGTGCCTGGAGCCCGGACAGGGACATCTCCTACGAGCAGTACTTC. This chain joins TRBV30 and TRBJ2-7, with TRBD1 identical over 8 bases. The CDR3 has 15 amino acids. CDR1 GTSNPN and CDR2 SVGIG come from the germline V gene (reference sequence). Unmatched junction bases numbered 7, after V lost 3 bases and J lost 0 bases.

The V gene is TRBV7-2, the J gene TRBJ2-1, with 8 positions matching TRBD2. The CDR3 is 16 amino acids. V lost 7 bases to trimming and J lost 1 base; unmatched junction nucleotides: 9. The germline CDR1 and CDR2 sequences are SGHTA and FQGNSA. The CDR3 nucleotides read TGTGCCAGCAACAAAGCGGGAGACCCGTCCTACAATGAGCAGTTCTTC. It yields the protein CASNKAGDPSYNEQFF.

This chain links TRBV2 with TRBJ1-5; D is unclear. The CDR3 spans 16 residues. From germline, CDR1 is SNHLY and CDR2 FYNNEI. Trimming took off 4 bases at V and 4 bases at J, with 17 bases between the two ends. CDR3 bases: TGTGCCAGCAGTGGTTACGGCCGAGCCCTAAATCAGCCCCAGCATTTT. Encoded protein: CASSGYGRALNQPQHF.

The genes are TRBV30 and TRBJ2-2; weak D call: TRBD1 (6 bases). Germline V gene sequence: CDR1 GTSNPN, CDR2 SVGIG (reference sequence). The V end lost 4 bases, the J end lost 0 bases, and 18 bases lay between the germline ends. This CDR3 is built from 17 residues. In DNA form, the CDR3 reads TGTGCCTGGAAGCCAGGGGAACTAGGGGCGAACACCGGGGAGCTGTTTTTT. Its protein product is CAWKPGELGANTGELFF.

In this sample, this clone turned up once. This chain connects TRBV11-2 to TRBJ2-7; D is unresolved. CDR1 and CDR2 (germline): SGHAT, FQNNGV. CDR3 length: 14 amino acids. V gave up 5 bases and J gave up 3 bases, with 14 bases separating them. The CDR3: CASSTESRGYEQYF. CDR3 in DNA: TGTGCCAGCAGCACTGAGTCTAGAGGCTACGAGCAGTACTTC. Variable domain in full (rest from reference TRBV11-2 and TRBJ2-7): EAGVAQSPRYKIIEKRQSVAFWCNPISGHATLYWYQQILGQGPKLLIQFQNNGVVDDSQLPKDRFSAERLKGVDSTLKIQPAKLEDSAVYLCASSTESRGYEQYFGPGTRLTVT.

This chain joins TRBV6-5 and TRBJ2-7; the D is unclear. The V end was cut by 2 bases, the J end by 6 bases, with 11 bases between. Germline lookup yields CDR1 MNHEY and CDR2 SVGAGI. CDR3 size: 13 residues. CDR3 DNA sequence: TGTGCCAGCAGTTACGTCAATATGGGCGAGCAGTACTTC. This sequence encodes CASSYVNMGEQYF.

The genes are TRBV5-1 and TRBJ2-7; D possibly uses TRBD1 or TRBD2 (5 bases each). V was clipped by 4 bases and J by 4 bases, with 21 bases between them. This CDR3 is built from 16 residues. Looked up from germline, CDR1 is SGHRS and CDR2 is YFSETQ. CDR3 sequence: CASSLGVQGRGYEQYF. The CDR3 coding sequence is TGCGCCAGCAGCCTTGGAGTCCAGGGCCGGGGTTACGAGCAGTACTTC.